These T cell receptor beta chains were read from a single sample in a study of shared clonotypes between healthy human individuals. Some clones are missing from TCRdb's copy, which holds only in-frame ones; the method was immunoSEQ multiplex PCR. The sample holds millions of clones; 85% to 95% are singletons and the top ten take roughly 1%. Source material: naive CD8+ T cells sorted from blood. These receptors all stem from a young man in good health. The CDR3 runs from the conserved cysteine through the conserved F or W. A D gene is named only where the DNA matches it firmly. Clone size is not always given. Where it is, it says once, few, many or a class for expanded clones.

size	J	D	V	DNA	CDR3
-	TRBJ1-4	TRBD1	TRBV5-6	TGTGCCAGCAGCTTCGGACAGGGGCAGGGTGAAACTAATGAAAAACTGTTTTTT	CASSFGQGQGETNEKLFF
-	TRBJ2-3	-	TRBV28	TGTGCCAGCAGTTTTGAGGGCGGAGATACGCAGTATTTT	CASSFEGGDTQYF
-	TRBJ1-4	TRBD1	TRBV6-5	TGTGCCAGCAGTCTCGGGACAGGGGGCAATGAAAAACTGTTTTTT	CASSLGTGGNEKLFF
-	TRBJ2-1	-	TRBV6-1	TGTGCCAGCGCAACGACAAGCTCCTACAATGAGCAGTTCTTC	CASATTSSYNEQFF
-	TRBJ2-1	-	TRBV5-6	TGTGCCAGCAGTCTGGACTATGAGCAGTTCTTC	CASSLDYEQFF
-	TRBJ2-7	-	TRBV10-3	TGTGCCATCAGTGGCCCTGCAGCCCAGGCGGGCGAGCAGTACTTC	CAISGPAAQAGEQYF
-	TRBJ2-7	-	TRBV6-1	TGTGCCAGCCAGTTTGGGGGGATAACCTACGAGCAGTACTTC	CASQFGGITYEQYF
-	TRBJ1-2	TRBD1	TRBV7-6	TGTGCCAGCAGCGGGGACAGATATTCTAACTATGGCTACACCTTC	CASSGDRYSNYGYTF
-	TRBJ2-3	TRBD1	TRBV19	TGTGCCAGTAGTATCGGACAGGGGTTGACAGATACGCAGTATTTT	CASSIGQGLTDTQYF
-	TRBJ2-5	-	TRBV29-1	TGCAGCGTTGCTGACAGTCAAGAGACCCAGTACTTC	CSVADSQETQYF
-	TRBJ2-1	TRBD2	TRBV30	TGTGCCTGGAGTGTACGGGAGGGCCCAAACAATGAGCAGTTCTTC	CAWSVREGPNNEQFF
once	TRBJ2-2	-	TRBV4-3	TGCGCCAGCAGCCAAGATAGGTCGATCGGGGAGCTGTTTTTT	CASSQDRSIGELFF
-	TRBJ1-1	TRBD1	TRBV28	TGTGCCAGCAGTCCCAGGACAGGGACTGAAGCTTTCTTT	CASSPRTGTEAFF
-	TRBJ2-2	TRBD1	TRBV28	TGTGCCATCGCTCTGCAGGGGGACACCGGGGAGCTGTTTTTT	CAIALQGDTGELFF
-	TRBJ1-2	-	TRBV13	TGTGCCAGCAGCTTAGAAACAGGCTTTTATGGCTACACCTTC	CASSLETGFYGYTF
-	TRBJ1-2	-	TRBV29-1	TGCAGCGTTGTTCCAGGGAATGGCTACACCTTC	CSVVPGNGYTF
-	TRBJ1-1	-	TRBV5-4	TGTGCCAGCAGCTTGACAGGGAATGAAGCTTTCTTT	CASSLTGNEAFF
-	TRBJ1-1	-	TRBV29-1	TGCAGCGTTGAAGTGGGGGGCCTGAACACTGAAGCTTTCTTT	CSVEVGGLNTEAFF
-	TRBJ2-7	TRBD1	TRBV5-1	TGCGCCAGCAGCCCGGGACAGGGTTTCGAGCAGTACTTC	CASSPGQGFEQYF
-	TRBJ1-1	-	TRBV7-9	TGTGCCAGCAGCTCCCCTCAAGGTGGCAGGCTTGAAGCTTTCTTT	CASSSPQGGRLEAFF
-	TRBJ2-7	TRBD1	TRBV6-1	TGTGCCACGACAGGGGCGGTCTACGAGCAGTACTTC	CATTGAVYEQYF
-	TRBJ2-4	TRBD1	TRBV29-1	TGCAGCGCCCAGGGGGCTGGGGCCAAAAACATTCAGTACTTC	CSAQGAGAKNIQYF
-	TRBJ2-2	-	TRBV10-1	TGCGCCAGCAGTGAAGCCTACCTAACCGGGGAGCTGTTTTTT	CASSEAYLTGELFF
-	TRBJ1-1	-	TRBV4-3	TGCGCCAGCAGCCAAGAAATGATGCAGGGTTTGACTGAAGCTTTCTTT	CASSQEMMQGLTEAFF
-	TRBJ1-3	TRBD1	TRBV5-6	TGTGCCAGCAGCTTGGACAGGGGCGGAAACACCATATATTTT	CASSLDRGGNTIYF
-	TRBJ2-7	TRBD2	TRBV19	TGTGCCAGTAGTACGGGGGGGCCTACCTACGAGCAGTACTTC	CASSTGGPTYEQYF
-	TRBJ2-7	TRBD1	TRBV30	TGTGCCTGGACCGACAGGGCGGCCTACGAGCAGTACTTC	CAWTDRAAYEQYF
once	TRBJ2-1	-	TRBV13	TGTGCCAGCAAGAGGGGCGATGAGCAGTTCTTC	CASKRGDEQFF
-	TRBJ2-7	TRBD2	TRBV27	TGTGCCAGCAGTTTCGCTCTAGCGGACGAGCAGTACTTC	CASSFALADEQYF
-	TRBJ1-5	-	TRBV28	TGTGCCAGCAGTTCCCCGCGGTCGGATGGAGTCGGTCAGCCCCAGCATTTT	CASSSPRSDGVGQPQHF
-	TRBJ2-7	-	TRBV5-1	TGCGCCAGCAGCTTTGGTGGGTCCTACGAGCAGTACTTC	CASSFGGSYEQYF
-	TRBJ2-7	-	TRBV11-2	TGTGCCAGCAGCTTACTCGCGAATACCTACGAGCAGTACTTC	CASSLLANTYEQYF